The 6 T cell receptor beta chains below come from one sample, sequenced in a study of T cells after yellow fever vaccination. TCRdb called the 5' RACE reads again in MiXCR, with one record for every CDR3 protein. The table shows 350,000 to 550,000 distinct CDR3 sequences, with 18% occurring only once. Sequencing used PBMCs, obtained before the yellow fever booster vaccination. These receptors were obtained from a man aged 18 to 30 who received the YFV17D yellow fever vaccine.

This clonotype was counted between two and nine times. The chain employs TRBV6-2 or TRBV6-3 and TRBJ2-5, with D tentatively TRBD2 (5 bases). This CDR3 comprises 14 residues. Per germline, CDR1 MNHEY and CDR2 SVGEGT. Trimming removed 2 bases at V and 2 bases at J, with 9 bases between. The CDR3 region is CASSYRWEQETQYF. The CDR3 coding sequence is TGTGCCAGCAGTTACAGGTGGGAGCAAGAGACCCAGTACTTC.

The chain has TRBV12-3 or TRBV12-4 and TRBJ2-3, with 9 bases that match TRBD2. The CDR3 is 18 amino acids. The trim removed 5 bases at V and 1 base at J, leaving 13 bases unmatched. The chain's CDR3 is CASSGSGGTPFGTDTQYF. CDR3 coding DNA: TGTGCCAGCAGTGGAAGCGGGGGGACTCCTTTTGGCACAGATACGCAGTATTTT.

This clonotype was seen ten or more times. The chain's CDR3 is CASSADSALGYGYTF. In DNA form, the CDR3 reads TGTGCCAGCAGTGCAGACAGCGCCTTAGGCTATGGCTACACCTTC. The chain is built from TRBV6-1 and TRBJ1-2, with D possibly matching TRBD1 (5 bases). The CDR3 sequence is 15 residues long. The germline V gene encodes CDR1 MNHNS and CDR2 SASEGT. The V end was cut by 4 bases, the J end by 4 bases, with 16 bases between.

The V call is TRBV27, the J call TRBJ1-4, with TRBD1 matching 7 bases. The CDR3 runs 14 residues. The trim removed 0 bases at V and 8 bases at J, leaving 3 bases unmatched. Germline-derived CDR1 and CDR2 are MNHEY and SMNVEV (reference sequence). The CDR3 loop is CASSLSGQAEKLFF. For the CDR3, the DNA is TGTGCCAGCAGTTTATCCGGACAGGCGGAAAAACTGTTTTTT. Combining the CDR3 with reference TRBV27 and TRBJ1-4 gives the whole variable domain EAQVTQNPRYLITVTGKKLTVTCSQNMNHEYMSWYRQDPGLGLRQIYYSMNVEVTDKGDVPEGYKVSRKEKRNFPLILESPSPNQTSLYFCASSLSGQAEKLFFGSGTQLSVL.

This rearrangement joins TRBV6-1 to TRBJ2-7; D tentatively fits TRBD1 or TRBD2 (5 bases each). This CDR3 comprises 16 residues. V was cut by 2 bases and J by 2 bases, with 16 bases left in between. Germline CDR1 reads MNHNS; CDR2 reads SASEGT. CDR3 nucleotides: TGTGCCAGCAGTGAACGAACCATCGGGGCCACCTACGAGCAGTACGTC. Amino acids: CASSERTIGATYEQYV.

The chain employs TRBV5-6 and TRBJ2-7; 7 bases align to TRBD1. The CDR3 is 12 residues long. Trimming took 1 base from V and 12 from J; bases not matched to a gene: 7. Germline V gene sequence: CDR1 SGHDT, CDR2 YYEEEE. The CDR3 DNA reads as TGTGCCAGCAGCTTGTACAGGGGCGCACTGTACGTC. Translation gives CASSLYRGALYV.